The text below deals with one T cell receptor (beta chain). V shed 0 bases and J shed 6 bases, with 5 bases lying between them. Germline assignment: CDR1 GTSNPN and CDR2 SVGIG (reference sequence). CDR3 length: 12 residues. These data originate in a study of T cells after somatic rescue of genetic block. Sequencing was performed with immunoSEQ multiplex PCR; in TCRdb, only in-frame clones are kept and a portion is missing. Here the sample spans roughly 92,000 clones, around 89% being singletons. Material: peripheral blood mononuclear cells (PBMCs). The TCR was taken from a young woman. The chain is built from TRBV30 and TRBJ2-2, with D unclear. The CDR3 DNA is TGTGCCTGGAGTGTAGGCCCCGGGGAGCTGTTTTTT. Residues: CAWSVGPGELFF.